The clone carrying this T cell receptor beta chain was counted at least ten times. Its target is not known. This sample was included in a study of regulatory T cells in long-lasting Graves disease. On the study more broadly: Under 3 months of antithyroid drugs had been taken by newly diagnosed Graves' patients. Study conclusions and caveats: New patients shared roughly 960 public clonotypes, and persistent patients shared more, with about 2,700. Compared with new cases, persistent Graves' patients showed reduced TCR diversity.

Time point specified: newly diagnosed GD, antithyroid drugs for less than 3 months. Generation of the TCR library employed RNA extracted from PBMCs. Investigators prepared the TCR beta libraries by applying iRepertoire HTBI primers and Arm-PCR of CDR3 regions. Each CDR3 protein is one row after TCRdb ran MiXCR on the multiplex PCR reads. The sample contains around 420,000 distinct CDR3 sequences, around a sixth of which appear only once. The CDR3 is 14 residues long. The ends lost 3 bases at V and 8 bases at J; junction bases unmatched: 8. Germline CDR1 and CDR2: SGHDT and YYEEEE. The receptor comes from a female donor with Graves disease. Sample: peripheral blood mononuclear cells (PBMCs), taken at new diagnosis, from a patient treated with antithyroid drugs. The V and J genes are TRBV5-6 and TRBJ1-2; TRBD1 matches 9 bases. The DNA of the CDR3 is TGTGCCAGCAGCTCACCGGGACAGGGTGAAGGCTACACCTTC. Translation: CASSSPGQGEGYTF.